The rows below give T cell receptor beta chains drawn from one sample of a study of long-term antiretroviral therapy in people with HIV. Generated by immunoSEQ multiplex PCR, the TCRdb table keeps only in-frame clones and is missing some. Of about 24,000 clones listed, roughly 79% are singletons. This sample comprised unsorted PBMCs, obtained at the start of antiretroviral therapy, before treatment. These receptors were taken from a woman aged 18-29 years with HIV. Each CDR3 is given with its conserved first and last residue. Fields, in order: J gene, D gene, clone size, V gene, CDR3 protein, CDR3 DNA. The D gene is left open where the match is weak. Clone size is shown for a subset of rows, as once, few, many or a class of expanded clone.

j_call: TRBJ1-2
d_call: -
clone_size: -
v_call: TRBV7-9
cdr3_aa: CASSRPTGQGYTF
cdr3_nt: TGTGCCAGCAGCCGCCCGACAGGACAAGGCTACACCTTC

j_call: TRBJ1-1
d_call: TRBD1
clone_size: once
v_call: TRBV27
cdr3_aa: CASSFGDRPTEAFF
cdr3_nt: TGTGCCAGCAGTTTCGGGGACAGGCCCACTGAAGCTTTCTTT

j_call: TRBJ2-3
d_call: -
clone_size: once
v_call: TRBV27
cdr3_aa: CASSLAGTTDTQYF
cdr3_nt: TGTGCCAGCAGTTTAGCGGGGACCACAGATACGCAGTATTTT

j_call: TRBJ2-3
d_call: -
clone_size: -
v_call: TRBV7-9
cdr3_aa: CASSPRAERTDTQYF
cdr3_nt: TGTGCCAGCAGCCCCCGGGCAGAGCGCACAGATACGCAGTATTTT

j_call: TRBJ2-1
d_call: TRBD2
clone_size: -
v_call: TRBV7-6
cdr3_aa: CASSWTSGRAEVPYNEQFF
cdr3_nt: TGTGCCAGCAGCTGGACTAGCGGGAGGGCCGAAGTCCCCTACAATGAGCAGTTCTTC

j_call: TRBJ1-1
d_call: -
clone_size: -
v_call: TRBV6-5
cdr3_aa: CASSYSTGTEAFF
cdr3_nt: TGTGCCAGCAGTTACTCGACGGGGACTGAAGCTTTCTTT

j_call: TRBJ1-6
d_call: -
clone_size: -
v_call: TRBV6-5
cdr3_aa: CASSYTRGLQSPLHF
cdr3_nt: TGTGCCAGCAGTTACACCCGGGGGTTGCAGTCACCCCTCCACTTT

j_call: TRBJ1-1
d_call: -
clone_size: -
v_call: TRBV6-6
cdr3_aa: CASSYSNLDEAFF
cdr3_nt: TGTGCCAGCAGTTACTCGAATTTGGATGAAGCTTTCTTT

j_call: TRBJ1-3
d_call: -
clone_size: -
v_call: TRBV2
cdr3_aa: CASSEPIPSGNTIYF
cdr3_nt: TGTGCCAGCAGTGAACCGATACCCTCTGGAAACACCATATATTTT

j_call: TRBJ1-2
d_call: -
clone_size: -
v_call: TRBV19
cdr3_aa: CASRWGTNYGYTF
cdr3_nt: TGTGCCAGTAGATGGGGGACTAACTATGGCTACACCTTC

j_call: TRBJ1-1
d_call: -
clone_size: -
v_call: TRBV7-6
cdr3_aa: CASSLDRNTEAFF
cdr3_nt: TGTGCCAGCAGCTTAGACAGGAACACTGAAGCTTTCTTT

j_call: TRBJ1-4
d_call: -
clone_size: -
v_call: TRBV9
cdr3_aa: CASSVDSETVQSF
cdr3_nt: TGTGCCAGCAGTGTGGACAGCGAGACCGTGCAATCTTTT

j_call: TRBJ2-7
d_call: -
clone_size: medium-sized
v_call: TRBV27
cdr3_aa: CASSLLGQGYEQYF
cdr3_nt: TGTGCCAGCAGTCTCTTGGGGCAGGGCTACGAGCAGTACTTC

j_call: TRBJ1-3
d_call: TRBD1
clone_size: -
v_call: TRBV7-2
cdr3_aa: CASSLTQGAGNTIYF
cdr3_nt: TGTGCCAGCAGCTTGACCCAGGGGGCCGGAAACACCATATATTTT

j_call: TRBJ2-2
d_call: -
clone_size: medium-sized
v_call: TRBV7-6
cdr3_aa: CASSPETANTGELFF
cdr3_nt: TGTGCCAGCAGCCCAGAGACCGCGAACACCGGGGAGCTGTTTTTT